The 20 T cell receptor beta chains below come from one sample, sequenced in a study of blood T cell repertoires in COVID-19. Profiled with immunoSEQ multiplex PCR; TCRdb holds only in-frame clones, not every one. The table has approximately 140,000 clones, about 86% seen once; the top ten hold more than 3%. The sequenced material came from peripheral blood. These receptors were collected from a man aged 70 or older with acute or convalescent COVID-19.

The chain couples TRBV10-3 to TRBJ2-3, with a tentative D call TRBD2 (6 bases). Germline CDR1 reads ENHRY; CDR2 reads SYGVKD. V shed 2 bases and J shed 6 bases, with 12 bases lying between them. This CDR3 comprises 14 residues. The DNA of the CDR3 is TGTGCCATCAGTGAGCAGCGGGCCCCGGATACGCAGTATTTT. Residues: CAISEQRAPDTQYF.

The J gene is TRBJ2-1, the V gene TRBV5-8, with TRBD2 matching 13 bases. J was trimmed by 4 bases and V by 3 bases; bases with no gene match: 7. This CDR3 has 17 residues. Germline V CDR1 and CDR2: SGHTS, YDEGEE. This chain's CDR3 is CASSSPSGLAGYNEQFF. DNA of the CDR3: TGTGCCAGCAGCTCCCCCTCGGGACTAGCGGGATACAATGAGCAGTTCTTC. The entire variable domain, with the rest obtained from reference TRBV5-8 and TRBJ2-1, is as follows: EAGVTQSPTHLIKTRGQQATLRCSPISGHTSVYWYQQALGLGLQFLLWYDEGEERNRGNFPPRFSGRQFPNYSSELNVNALELEDSALYLCASSSPSGLAGYNEQFFGPGTRLTVL.

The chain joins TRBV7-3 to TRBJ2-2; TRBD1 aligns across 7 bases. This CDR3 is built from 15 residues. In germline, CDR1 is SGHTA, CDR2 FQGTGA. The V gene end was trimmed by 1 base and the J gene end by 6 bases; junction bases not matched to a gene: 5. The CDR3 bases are TGTGCCAGCAGCTTAATGCGACAGGGTGCCGGGGAGCTGTTTTTT. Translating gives CASSLMRQGAGELFF.

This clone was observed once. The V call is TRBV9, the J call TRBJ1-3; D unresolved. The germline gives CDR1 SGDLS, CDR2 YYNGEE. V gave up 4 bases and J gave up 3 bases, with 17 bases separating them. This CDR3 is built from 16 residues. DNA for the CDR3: TGTGCCAGCAGCTATGCAGCCGGGGATGTTGGAAACACCATATATTTT. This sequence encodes CASSYAAGDVGNTIYF.

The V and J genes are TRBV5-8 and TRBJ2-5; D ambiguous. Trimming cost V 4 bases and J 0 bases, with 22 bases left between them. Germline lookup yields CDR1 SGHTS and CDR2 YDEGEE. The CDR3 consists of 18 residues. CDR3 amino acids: CASSPRRASGLDQETQYF. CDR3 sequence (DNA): TGTGCCAGCAGCCCCCGCCGCGCCTCCGGTCTGGACCAAGAGACCCAGTACTTC.

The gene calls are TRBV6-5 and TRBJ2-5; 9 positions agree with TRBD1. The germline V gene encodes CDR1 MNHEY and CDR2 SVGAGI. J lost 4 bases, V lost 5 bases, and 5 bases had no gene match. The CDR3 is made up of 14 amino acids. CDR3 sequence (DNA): TGTGCCAGCAGTCCCCCGGGACAGGGAGAGACCCAGTACTTC. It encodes CASSPPGQGETQYF.

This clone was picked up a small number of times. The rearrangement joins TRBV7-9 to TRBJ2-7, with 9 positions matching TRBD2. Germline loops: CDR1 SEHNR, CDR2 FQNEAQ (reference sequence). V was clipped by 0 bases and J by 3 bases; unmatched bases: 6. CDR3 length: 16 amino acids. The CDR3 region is CASSLAREREDYEQYF. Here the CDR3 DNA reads TGTGCCAGCAGCTTAGCGCGGGAGCGGGAGGACTACGAGCAGTACTTC.

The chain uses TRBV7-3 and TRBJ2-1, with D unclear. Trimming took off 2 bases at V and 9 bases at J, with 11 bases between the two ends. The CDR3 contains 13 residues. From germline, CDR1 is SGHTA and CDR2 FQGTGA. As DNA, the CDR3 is TGTGCCAGCAGCTTAGCCATCCTAAGTGAGCAGTTCTTC. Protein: CASSLAILSEQFF.

For the CDR3, the DNA is TGTGCCAGCAGCCGGACTAGCGGGAGGGCCTATGATACGCAGTATTTT. It specifies CASSRTSGRAYDTQYF. The rearrangement links TRBV27 to TRBJ2-3, with 15 nucleotides matching TRBD2. The CDR3 is 16 residues long. Germline CDR1 is MNHEY and CDR2 is SMNVEV (reference sequence). V lost 6 bases, J lost 6 bases, and 7 bases stayed unmatched.

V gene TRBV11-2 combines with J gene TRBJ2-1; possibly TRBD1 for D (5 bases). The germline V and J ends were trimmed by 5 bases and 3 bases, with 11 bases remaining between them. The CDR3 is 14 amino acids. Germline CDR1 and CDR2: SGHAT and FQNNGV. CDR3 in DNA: TGTGCCAGCAGCCTAAGGGGTTACTACAATGAGCAGTTCTTC. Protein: CASSLRGYYNEQFF.

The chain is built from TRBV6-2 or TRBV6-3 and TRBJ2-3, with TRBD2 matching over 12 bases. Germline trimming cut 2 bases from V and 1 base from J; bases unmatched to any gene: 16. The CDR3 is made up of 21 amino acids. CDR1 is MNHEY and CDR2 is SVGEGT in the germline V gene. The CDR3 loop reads CASSYRGQGTSGRYGTDTQYF. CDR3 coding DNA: TGTGCCAGCAGTTACCGCGGACAGGGAACTAGCGGGAGGTACGGCACAGATACGCAGTATTTT.

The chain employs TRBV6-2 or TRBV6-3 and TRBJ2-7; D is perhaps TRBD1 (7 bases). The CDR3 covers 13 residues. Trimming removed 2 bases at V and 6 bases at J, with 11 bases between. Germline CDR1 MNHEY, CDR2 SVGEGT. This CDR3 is CASSYNRGGEQYF. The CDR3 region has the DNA TGTGCCAGCAGTTACAACAGGGGAGGCGAGCAGTACTTC.

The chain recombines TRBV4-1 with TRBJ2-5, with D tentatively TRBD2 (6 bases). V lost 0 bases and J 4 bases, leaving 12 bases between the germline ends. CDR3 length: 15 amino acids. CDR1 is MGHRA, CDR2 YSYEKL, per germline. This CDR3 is CASSQDPGEAETQYF. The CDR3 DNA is TGCGCCAGCAGCCAAGATCCCGGGGAGGCAGAGACCCAGTACTTC.

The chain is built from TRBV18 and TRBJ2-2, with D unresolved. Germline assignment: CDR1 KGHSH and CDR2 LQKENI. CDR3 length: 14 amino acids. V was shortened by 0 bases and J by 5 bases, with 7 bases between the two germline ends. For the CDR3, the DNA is TGTGCCAGCTCACCACCCGGTCCGACCGGGGAGCTGTTTTTT. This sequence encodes CASSPPGPTGELFF.

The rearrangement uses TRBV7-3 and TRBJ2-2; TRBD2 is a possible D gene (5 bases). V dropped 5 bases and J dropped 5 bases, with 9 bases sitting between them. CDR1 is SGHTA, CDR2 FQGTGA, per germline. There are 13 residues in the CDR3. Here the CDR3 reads CASSPRRTGELFF. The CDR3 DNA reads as TGTGCCAGCAGCCCCAGGAGGACCGGGGAGCTGTTTTTT. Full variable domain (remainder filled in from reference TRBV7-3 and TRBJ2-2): GAGVSQTPSNKVTEKGKYVELRCDPISGHTALYWYRQSLGQGPEFLIYFQGTGAADDSGLPNDRFFAVRPEGSVSTLKIQRTERGDSAVYLCASSPRRTGELFFGEGSRLTVL.

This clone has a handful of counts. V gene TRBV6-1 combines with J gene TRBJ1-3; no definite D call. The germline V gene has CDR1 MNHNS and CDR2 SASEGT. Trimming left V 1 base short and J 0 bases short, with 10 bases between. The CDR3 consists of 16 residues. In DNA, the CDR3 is TGTGCCAGCAGTGAAGGGGCCTCGAGCTCTGGAAACACCATATATTTT. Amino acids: CASSEGASSSGNTIYF.

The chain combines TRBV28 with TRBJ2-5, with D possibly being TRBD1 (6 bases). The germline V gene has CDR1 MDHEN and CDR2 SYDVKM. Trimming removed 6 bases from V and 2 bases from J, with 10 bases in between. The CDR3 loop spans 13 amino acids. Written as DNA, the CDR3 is TGTGCCAGCAGCACAGGGAGACAAGAGACCCAGTACTTC. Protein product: CASSTGRQETQYF.

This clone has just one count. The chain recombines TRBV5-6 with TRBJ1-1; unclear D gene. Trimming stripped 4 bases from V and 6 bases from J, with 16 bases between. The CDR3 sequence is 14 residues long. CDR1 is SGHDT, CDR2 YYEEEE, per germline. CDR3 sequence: CASSRRSEASEAFF. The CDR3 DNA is TGTGCCAGCAGCCGCAGATCAGAGGCCTCTGAAGCTTTCTTT.

CDR3 DNA sequence: TGTGCCAGCACACCCCCTGGGACTAGCGGGAATGGGGAGCAGTTCTTC. Protein: CASTPPGTSGNGEQFF. The gene calls are TRBV27 and TRBJ2-1; TRBD2 matches at 13 bases. The CDR3 loop spans 16 amino acids. Germline CDR1 is MNHEY and CDR2 is SMNVEV (reference sequence). Trimming took 7 bases from V and 10 from J; bases not matched to a gene: 13.

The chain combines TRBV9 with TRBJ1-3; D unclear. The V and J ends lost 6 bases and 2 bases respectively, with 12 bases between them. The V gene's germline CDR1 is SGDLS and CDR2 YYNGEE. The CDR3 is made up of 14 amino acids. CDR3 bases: TGTGCCAGCACCACGGAGGTGGCTGGAAACACCATATATTTT. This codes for CASTTEVAGNTIYF.